This is a list of T cell receptor beta chains from one sample in a study of blood T cell repertoires in COVID-19. Assay used: immunoSEQ multiplex PCR; TCRdb lists only in-frame clones, some missing. The repertoire consists of some 220,000 clones, with approximately 91% occurring once and the leading ten covering about 0.8%. The sequenced sample consisted of peripheral blood. The origin of the receptors is a young man with COVID-19, enrolled during active disease. CDR3s include the opening cysteine and the closing phenylalanine or tryptophan. Fields, in order: J gene, D gene, clone size, V gene, CDR3 length, CDR3 DNA, CDR3 protein. A D gene is named only where the DNA matches it firmly. Rows give clone size only sometimes, using once, few, many, or a class for an expanded clone.

>TRBJ1-5|TRBD1|.|TRBV2|18
TGTGCCAGCAGTGGAGAACCGGGACAGATTTATAGCAATCAGCCCCAGCATTTT
CASSGEPGQIYSNQPQHF
>TRBJ1-6|.|.|TRBV14|17
TGTGCCAGCAGCCAAGGCGGGGTGGTGGGAACCTATTCACCCCTCCACTTT
CASSQGGVVGTYSPLHF
>TRBJ2-1|TRBD2|.|TRBV6-5|15
TGTGCCAGCAGTTACGGGCTAGCGGGGGGATGGGAGCAGTTCTTC
CASSYGLAGGWEQFF
>TRBJ1-4|.|.|TRBV5-4|14
TGTGCCAGCAGCCTACAGGAAAGTAATGAAAAACTGTTTTTT
CASSLQESNEKLFF
>TRBJ2-3|TRBD2|once|TRBV4-1|18
TGCGCCAGCAGCCAAGGCGGGGGTATAGCGGGTCGGACAGATACGCAGTATTTT
CASSQGGGIAGRTDTQYF
>TRBJ1-1|TRBD1|.|TRBV7-6|15
TGTGCCAGCAGCCTCAACAGGGGCGGGGACACTGAAGCTTTCTTT
CASSLNRGGDTEAFF
>TRBJ1-4|TRBD1|.|TRBV7-3|12
TGTGCCAGCAGTCAGGGACAGGGAAAACTGTTTTTT
CASSQGQGKLFF
>TRBJ2-7|.|.|TRBV5-4|15
TGTGCCAGCAGCTTGCCCGGGGTAGGCGGGTACGAGCAGTACTTC
CASSLPGVGGYEQYF
>TRBJ2-1|TRBD2|.|TRBV7-6|16
TGTGCCAGCAGCTTAGATAGCGGGGGCTCCTACAATGAGCAGTTCTTC
CASSLDSGGSYNEQFF
>TRBJ2-7|.|.|TRBV5-4|13
TGTGCCAGCAGCTTCGAGGCAGGGATCGAGCAGTACTTC
CASSFEAGIEQYF
>TRBJ2-7|TRBD1|.|TRBV3-1/TRBV3-2|15
TGTGCCAGCAGCCATAGGACAGGCCGGGGCTACGAGCAGTACTTC
CASSHRTGRGYEQYF
>TRBJ1-5|.|.|TRBV5-1|14
TGCGCCAGCAGTACGGGACAACACAATCAGCCCCAGCATTTT
CASSTGQHNQPQHF
>TRBJ2-1|TRBD1|.|TRBV18|14
TGTGCCAGCTCCTCCGGGACAGGGTCCAATGAGCAGTTCTTC
CASSSGTGSNEQFF
>TRBJ1-1|.|.|TRBV9|14
TGTGCCAGCAGCACCAGGACAGAGAACACTGAAGCTTTCTTT
CASSTRTENTEAFF
>TRBJ2-4|.|.|TRBV5-1|17
TGCGCCAGCAGCTTGGTGCAGGGCCAAAAAAGCGGGAACATTCAGTACTTC
CASSLVQGQKSGNIQYF
>TRBJ2-7|.|.|TRBV2|13
TGTGCCAGCAGTGAGGGCCCCCCAGGAGAGCAGTACTTC
CASSEGPPGEQYF
>TRBJ2-7|.|.|TRBV7-3|11
TGTGCCAGCAGCTTCGGTGGCGAGCAGTACTTC
CASSFGGEQYF
>TRBJ1-1|.|.|TRBV19|15
TGTGCCAGTAGGTGGCCAGGGCAGGGAGGCACTGAAGCTTTCTTT
CASRWPGQGGTEAFF
>TRBJ2-3|TRBD1|.|TRBV4-1|12
TGCGCCAGCAGCCACAGACAGGGTACGCAGTATTTT
CASSHRQGTQYF
>TRBJ1-4|.|.|TRBV3-1/TRBV3-2|13
TGTGCCAGCAGCCATTCTGGAGTCGAAAAACTGTTTTTT
CASSHSGVEKLFF
>TRBJ2-5|TRBD2|.|TRBV15|17
TGTGCCACCAGCAGAGAGGGGGGCGGGGGGCCCCAAGAGACCCAGTACTTC
CATSREGGGGPQETQYF
>TRBJ1-6|TRBD1|.|TRBV7-3|15
TGTGCCAGCAGCTCAACGGGACAGGGCAATTCACCCCTCCACTTT
CASSSTGQGNSPLHF